This T cell receptor (beta chain) appears in the sequencing data of a study of OX40 agonist ivuxolimab in advanced cancers. Germline CDR1 is MNHEY and CDR2 is SVGAGI. The CDR3 is 14 residues long. Trimming shortened V by 7 bases and J by 4 bases, and 16 bases separated the two germline ends. Profiling relied on immunoSEQ multiplex PCR, and the TCRdb table lists in-frame clones only, not all of them. The sample consists of tens of thousands of clones, approximately 90% of them appearing once. Study-wide points: The expanded peripheral T cells' antigen specificity was not determined.

The table lists this clone with a few counts. Its antigen is not known. The source material was CD4+ or CD8+ T cells sorted from blood, sampled in a trial of the OX40 agonist ivuxolimab. This sequence originates from an adult with an advanced solid tumor such as melanoma, head and neck, liver or kidney cancer. The chain couples TRBV6-5 to TRBJ1-1, with D possibly being TRBD1 (6 bases). This chain's CDR3 is CASIRSTGLTEAFF. In DNA form, the CDR3 reads TGTGCCAGCATTCGAAGTACAGGGCTCACTGAAGCTTTCTTT.